Following are 18 T cell receptor beta chains from one sample sequenced in a study of blood T cell repertoires in COVID-19. TCRdb's copy holds only in-frame clones and misses some; the assay was immunoSEQ multiplex PCR. Of 200,000 to 250,000 clones listed, more than 65% were seen once; the top ten hold 3.6%. What was sequenced was peripheral blood. The receptors stem from an elderly woman with acute or convalescent COVID-19.

V usage is TRBV10-1 and J usage is TRBJ2-1; a weak D match, TRBD1 (6 bases). CDR3 length: 17 amino acids. Trimming removed 6 bases at V and 7 bases at J, with 25 bases between. Germline V gene data show CDR1 as WNHNN and CDR2 as SYGVQD (reference sequence). DNA for the CDR3: TGCGCCAGCAGGGAAGACAGGATCCCCAACATTAAAAATGAGCAGTTCTTC. This translates into CASREDRIPNIKNEQFF.

With regard to this clone: This likely comes from a read error, as the CDR3 has no conserved phenylalanine or tryptophan at its end. It is unclear where the CDR3 begins or ends on the DNA, so no DNA is shown, and the CDR3 is as TCRdb lists it. CDR3 protein: CASSIMAGE. The V call is TRBV19, the J call TRBJ1-1. Germline V gene data show CDR1 as LNHDA and CDR2 as SQIVND (reference sequence). Ends included, the CDR3 has 9 residues.

This chain connects TRBV5-8 to TRBJ2-7; TRBD2 is a possible D gene (7 bases). This CDR3 contains 16 residues. Per germline, CDR1 SGHTS and CDR2 YDEGEE. The V gene lost 2 bases and the J gene lost 2 bases, with 17 bases spanning the gap. CDR3 sequence (DNA): TGTGCCAGCAGCTTCACCCGGGGGGCTATCACCTACGAGCAGTACTTC. Residues: CASSFTRGAITYEQYF.

The gene calls are TRBV5-6 and TRBJ1-6; TRBD1 matches at 10 bases. The CDR3 sequence is 16 residues long. V dropped 2 bases and J dropped 11; count of bases not matched to a gene: 10. The V gene's germline CDR1 is SGHDT and CDR2 YYEEEE. CDR3 DNA: TGTGCCAGCAGCTTCGGGACAGGGGCCACCGGGACACCCCTCCACTTT. Protein sequence: CASSFGTGATGTPLHF.

The rearrangement uses TRBV5-1 and TRBJ2-3; D is perhaps TRBD1 (6 bases). There are 16 residues in the CDR3. V lost 2 bases, J lost 4 bases, and 17 bases lay in between. Germline values: CDR1 SGHRS, CDR2 YFSETQ. In DNA, the CDR3 is TGCGCCAGCAGCTTAGTAAGTTCAGGGGTGGCAGATACGCAGTATTTT. This sequence encodes CASSLVSSGVADTQYF.

The V call is TRBV10-3, the J call TRBJ1-1, with 12 bases identical to TRBD1. This CDR3 is built from 15 residues. The junction had 7 bases not matched to a gene; V was cut back by 6 bases and J by 5 bases. Germline CDR1 ENHRY, CDR2 SYGVKD. CDR3 in DNA: TGTGCCATCAGCCCGGGACAGGGGGCGCGAACTGAAGCTTTCTTT. This encodes CAISPGQGARTEAFF.

The rearrangement joins TRBV2 to TRBJ2-5; tentatively, D is TRBD2 (7 bases). CDR1 SNHLY and CDR2 FYNNEI come from the germline V gene. The CDR3 totals 13 residues. Trimming pared 6 bases from V and 5 bases from J, leaving 13 bases between. CDR3 DNA sequence: TGTGCCAGCAGGAGGGGGGAGGGGGAGACCCAGTACTTC. Translating gives CASRRGEGETQYF. The variable domain in full, with the rest retrieved from reference TRBV2 and TRBJ2-5, is EPEVTQTPSHQVTQMGQEVILRCVPISNHLYFYWYRQILGQKVEFLVSFYNNEISEKSEIFDDQFSVERPDGSNFTLKIRSTKLEDSAMYFCASRRGEGETQYFGPGTRLLVL.

The chain carries TRBV5-4 and TRBJ2-3; 7 bases match TRBD2. CDR1 and CDR2 from the germline V gene are SGHNT and YYREEE (reference sequence). Germline trimming cut 4 bases from V and 0 bases from J; bases unmatched to any gene: 8. The CDR3 sequence is 16 residues long. CDR3: CASSPTGDYSTDTQYF. The CDR3 bases are TGTGCCAGCAGCCCGACGGGGGACTATAGCACAGATACGCAGTATTTT.

The chain couples TRBV3-1 (or the pseudogene TRBV3-2) to TRBJ1-2, with TRBD1 identical over 7 bases. The germline gives CDR1 LGHDT, CDR2 YNNKEL (reference sequence). Unmatched junction bases numbered 2, after V lost 4 bases and J lost 6 bases. This CDR3 comprises 12 residues. The CDR3 nucleotides read TGTGCCAGCAGCCGGACAGGTGATGGCTACACCTTC. Protein product: CASSRTGDGYTF.

V usage is TRBV7-2 and J usage is TRBJ1-2; D is ambiguous. This CDR3 comprises 14 residues. The germline V and J ends were trimmed by 1 base and 4 bases, with 10 bases remaining between them. The germline gives CDR1 SGHTA, CDR2 FQGNSA. CDR3 in DNA: TGTGCCAGCAGCTTAGTTGGACTCAGCTATGGCTACACCTTC. Translating it yields CASSLVGLSYGYTF. Supplemented by reference TRBV7-2 and TRBJ1-2, the full variable domain reads GAGVSQSPSNKVTEKGKDVELRCDPISGHTALYWYRQSLGQGLEFLIYFQGNSAPDKSGLPSDRFSAERTGGSVSTLTIQRTQQEDSAVYLCASSLVGLSYGYTFGSGTRLTVV.

This chain connects TRBV12-3 or TRBV12-4 to TRBJ1-2; TRBD1 aligns across 7 bases. With 1 base clipped from V and 7 bases from J, the junction kept 3 bases outside the gene matches. This CDR3 contains 13 residues. In DNA form, the CDR3 reads TGTGCCAGCAGTTTAGAGGGGGCGAGTGGCTACACCTTC. Residues: CASSLEGASGYTF.

CDR3 DNA: TGTGCCAGTAGTTCGGGCTGGGGGGATGGAACTGAAGCTTTCTTT. It specifies CASSSGWGDGTEAFF. The chain couples TRBV19 to TRBJ1-1; perhaps TRBD1 as D (5 bases). CDR1 is LNHDA, CDR2 SQIVND, per germline (reference sequence). CDR3 length: 15 amino acids. Trimming stripped 5 bases from V and 5 bases from J, with 18 bases between.

The chain uses TRBV9 and TRBJ1-5; no reliable D call. The germline V and J ends were trimmed by 2 bases and 4 bases, with 13 bases remaining between them. The CDR3 runs to 15 residues. Germline V gene lookup returns CDR1 SGDLS and CDR2 YYNGEE. In DNA, the CDR3 is TGTGCCAGCAGCGTGGCGCCCGGGAATAATCAGCCCCAGCATTTT. Amino acid sequence: CASSVAPGNNQPQHF.

The chain uses TRBV6-1 and TRBJ1-5, with a weak D call TRBD1 (6 bases). Germline-derived CDR1 and CDR2 are MNHNS and SASEGT. The CDR3 consists of 12 residues. V was cut by 10 bases and J by 5 bases, with 12 bases left in between. CDR3 DNA sequence: TGTGCCATAAGGGCAGGGGATCAGCCCCAGCATTTT. As protein: CAIRAGDQPQHF.

V gene TRBV30 combines with J gene TRBJ2-5; 7 positions agree with TRBD2. Trimming took 5 bases from V and 4 from J; bases not matched to a gene: 10. The CDR3 loop spans 14 amino acids. The V gene's germline CDR1 is GTSNPN and CDR2 SVGIG (reference sequence). The CDR3 reads CAWSTGGSGETQYF. For the CDR3, the DNA is TGTGCCTGGTCCACCGGGGGGTCGGGAGAGACCCAGTACTTC.

The chain has TRBV30 and TRBJ2-3; TRBD2 aligns across 12 bases. After removal of 4 bases from V and 2 bases from J, the junction contained 4 bases not matched to a gene. This CDR3 has 15 amino acids. Germline V gene sequence: CDR1 GTSNPN, CDR2 SVGIG (reference sequence). The CDR3 protein is CAWTSGGADTDTQYF. The CDR3 coding sequence is TGTGCCTGGACTAGCGGGGGGGCCGACACAGATACGCAGTATTTT.

About this clone: An end of the junction differs from the germline gene, which may be a read error. The J gene is TRBJ2-1, the V gene TRBV7-7, with 10 bases matching TRBD1. The CDR3 totals 16 residues. In germline, CDR1 is SSHAT, CDR2 FNYEAQ (reference sequence). The CDR3 region is CASSLGLGQGQDEQFF. CDR3 DNA sequence: TGTGCTAGCAGCTTAGGATTGGGACAGGGGCAGGATGAGCAGTTCTTC.

This chain connects TRBV5-1 to TRBJ1-4; maybe TRBD1 (5 bases). Germline-derived CDR1 and CDR2 are SGHRS and YFSETQ. V was cut by 4 bases and J by 7 bases, with 11 bases left in between. The CDR3 is 13 residues long. The CDR3, as DNA: TGCGCCAGCAGCGGCCAGGGCTTTGAAAAACTGTTTTTT. Translating gives CASSGQGFEKLFF.